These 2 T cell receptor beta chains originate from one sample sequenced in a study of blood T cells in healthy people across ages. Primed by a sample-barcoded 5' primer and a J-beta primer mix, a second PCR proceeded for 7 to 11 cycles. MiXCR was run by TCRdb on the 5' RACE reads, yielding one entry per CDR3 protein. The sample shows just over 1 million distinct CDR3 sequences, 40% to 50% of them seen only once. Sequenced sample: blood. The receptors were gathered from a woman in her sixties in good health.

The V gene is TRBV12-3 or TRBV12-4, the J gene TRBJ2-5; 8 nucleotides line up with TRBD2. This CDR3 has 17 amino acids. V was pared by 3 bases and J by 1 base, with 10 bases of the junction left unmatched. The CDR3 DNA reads TGTGCCAGCAGTTTTCTCTTGGGGGGGACTAGCCAAGAGACCCAGTACTTC. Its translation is CASSFLLGGTSQETQYF.

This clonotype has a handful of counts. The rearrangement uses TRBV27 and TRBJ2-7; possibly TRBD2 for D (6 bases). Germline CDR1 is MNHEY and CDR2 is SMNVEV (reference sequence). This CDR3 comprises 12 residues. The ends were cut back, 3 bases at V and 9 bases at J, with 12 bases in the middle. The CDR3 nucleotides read TGTGCCAGCAGTTTCGAGGGGAGGAGGCAGTACTTC. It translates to CASSFEGRRQYF.